The 32 T cell receptor beta chains listed next were all sequenced from one sample in a study of T cell clonotyping in hematopoietic cell transplantation. Sequenced by immunoSEQ multiplex PCR; TCRdb stores in-frame clones only, minus some. This table has 15,000 to 20,000 clones, roughly three quarters appearing once. Sequencing input: peripheral blood mononuclear cells. Source of these receptors: a man aged 55 to 70 in good health. Some clones in this sample may be carry-over from other donors' samples.

The chain couples TRBV6-1 to TRBJ1-2; the D is unclear. Germline lookup yields CDR1 MNHNS and CDR2 SASEGT. Trimming stripped 2 bases from V and 3 bases from J, with 4 bases between. This CDR3 region has 12 residues. The CDR3 sequence: CASSEFDYGYTF. The CDR3 DNA follows: TGTGCCAGCAGTGAATTCGACTATGGCTACACCTTC.

DNA for the CDR3: TGTGCCAGCAACCTAGCGGGACGTCCCTACGAGCAGTACTTC. Translation gives CASNLAGRPYEQYF. V and J are TRBV6-6 and TRBJ2-7; 9 nucleotides line up with TRBD2. The CDR3 length is 14 residues. Germline V gene lookup returns CDR1 MNHNY and CDR2 SVGAGI (reference sequence). The V segment lost 7 bases and the J segment 2 bases; nucleotides outside the gene matches: 6.

Notes on this clone: A junction boundary mismatches the germline segment, possibly from a read error. J is TRBJ1-5 and V is TRBV7-9; TRBD1 aligns across 7 bases. There are 12 residues in the CDR3. Germline V CDR1 and CDR2: SEHNR, FQNEAQ (reference sequence). The CDR3 DNA reads as TGTGCCACGGGACAGAGCAATCAGCCCCGGCATTTT. This encodes CATGQSNQPRHF.

This chain joins TRBV19 and TRBJ1-2; D uncertain. The V end was cut by 3 bases, the J end by 4 bases, with 15 bases between. The CDR3 has 15 amino acids. Germline CDR1 LNHDA, CDR2 SQIVND (reference sequence). The CDR3 DNA reads as TGTGCCAGTAGTATCCCTGGACGGCAGATCTATGGCTACACCTTC. Translation: CASSIPGRQIYGYTF. The full variable domain, rest sourced from reference TRBV19 and TRBJ1-2, is DGGITQSPKYLFRKEGQNVTLSCEQNLNHDAMYWYRQDPGQGLRLIYYSQIVNDFQKGDIAEGYSVSREKKESFPLTVTSAQKNPTAFYLCASSIPGRQIYGYTFGSGTRLTVV.

This rearrangement joins TRBV5-4 to TRBJ1-2, with D possibly TRBD1 on 5 matching bases. Per the germline V gene, CDR1 is SGHNT and CDR2 is YYREEE (reference sequence). The CDR3 contains 14 residues. Trimming left V 6 bases short and J 6 bases short, with 18 bases between. The CDR3 sequence: CASIGTPPTHGYTF. CDR3 DNA sequence: TGTGCCAGCATCGGGACCCCCCCCACGCATGGCTACACCTTC.

The V and J genes are TRBV5-4 and TRBJ2-1; the match to TRBD2 covers 7 bases. The germline CDR1 and CDR2 sequences are SGHNT and YYREEE (reference sequence). The CDR3 extends over 16 amino acids. V dropped 4 bases and J dropped 7; count of bases not matched to a gene: 14. The CDR3, as DNA: TGTGCCAGCAGCCAGACTAGCCCACGTCTAGGGAATGAGCAGTTCTTC. It yields the protein CASSQTSPRLGNEQFF.

The chain couples TRBV5-6 to TRBJ1-5; perhaps TRBD1 as D (5 bases). The germline gives CDR1 SGHDT, CDR2 YYEEEE. The V and J ends lost 4 bases and 7 bases respectively, with 12 bases between them. This CDR3 is built from 13 residues. The CDR3 region has the DNA TGTGCCAGCAGCCAGGGTTCCGGACAGCCCCAGCATTTT. This encodes CASSQGSGQPQHF.

V and J are TRBV27 and TRBJ2-7; perhaps TRBD2 as D (6 bases). V was shortened by 1 base and J by 2 bases, with 9 bases between the two germline ends. The germline V gene has CDR1 MNHEY and CDR2 SMNVEV (reference sequence). The CDR3 is 14 residues long. The CDR3, as DNA: TGTGCCAGCAGTTTATTCGGGGGTCCCTACGAGCAGTACTTC. Its translation is CASSLFGGPYEQYF.

This rearrangement joins TRBV7-2 to TRBJ2-1, with D hard to call. Germline CDR1 SGHTA, CDR2 FQGNSA. The CDR3 contains 16 residues. The V and J ends lost 5 bases and 4 bases respectively, with 18 bases between them. The DNA for the CDR3 is TGTGCCAGCAGCATCAATGGGGTGTCGAGATACAATGAGCAGTTCTTC. Protein sequence: CASSINGVSRYNEQFF. Supplemented by reference TRBV7-2 and TRBJ2-1, the full variable domain reads GAGVSQSPSNKVTEKGKDVELRCDPISGHTALYWYRQSLGQGLEFLIYFQGNSAPDKSGLPSDRFSAERTGGSVSTLTIQRTQQEDSAVYLCASSINGVSRYNEQFFGPGTRLTVL.

Only one count was recorded for this clone. The chain joins TRBV29-1 to TRBJ1-1; D might be TRBD1 (5 bases). Per germline, CDR1 SQVTM and CDR2 ANQGSEA. Trimming cost V 3 bases and J 5 bases, with 13 bases left between them. This CDR3 contains 13 residues. For the CDR3, the DNA is TGCAGCGTTGATGCCGGGGGGGGGACTGAAGCTTTCTTT. Translated, it gives CSVDAGGGTEAFF.

The chain has TRBV14 and TRBJ2-7; no clear D gene. The germline gives CDR1 SGHDN, CDR2 FVKESK. The V end lost 1 base, the J end lost 2 bases, and 6 bases lay between the germline ends. The CDR3 has 13 amino acids. The CDR3 coding sequence is TGTGCCAGCAGCCAAGTGGGCCCCTACGAGCAGTACTTC. It specifies CASSQVGPYEQYF.

The rearrangement links TRBV7-2 to TRBJ2-7; 8 nucleotides line up with TRBD2. This CDR3 is 14 amino acids long. Trimming at V came to 5 bases and at J to 7 bases, leaving 10 bases not matched to a gene. Per the germline V gene, CDR1 is SGHTA and CDR2 is FQGNSA. The CDR3 protein is CASSILLAAGEQYF. The CDR3 DNA sequence: TGTGCCAGCAGCATCTTACTAGCGGCAGGAGAGCAGTACTTC.

The chain links TRBV7-2 to TRBJ2-7; D call uncertain. This CDR3 region has 15 residues. V dropped 3 bases and J dropped 1 base, with 13 bases sitting between them. Germline CDR1 is SGHTA and CDR2 is FQGNSA. CDR3 protein: CASSLGTDGSYEQYF. The DNA for the CDR3 is TGTGCCAGCAGCTTGGGCACTGATGGTTCCTACGAGCAGTACTTC. The whole variable domain, remainder taken from reference TRBV7-2 and TRBJ2-7, is GAGVSQSPSNKVTEKGKDVELRCDPISGHTALYWYRQSLGQGLEFLIYFQGNSAPDKSGLPSDRFSAERTGGSVSTLTIQRTQQEDSAVYLCASSLGTDGSYEQYFGPGTRLTVT.

The CDR3 region is CASSQDRGPGGRGGRETQYF. The DNA of the CDR3 is TGCGCCAGCAGCCAAGATAGGGGGCCGGGGGGCAGAGGTGGAAGAGAGACCCAGTACTTC. The chain couples TRBV4-1 to TRBJ2-5; D assignment may be TRBD1 or TRBD2 (7 bases each). V lost 0 bases to trimming and J lost 4 bases, with 27 bases between them. The CDR3 consists of 20 residues. Germline CDR1 is MGHRA and CDR2 is YSYEKL.

V gene TRBV5-4 combines with J gene TRBJ2-5; D is perhaps TRBD2 (6 bases). The V gene lost 3 bases and the J gene lost 2 bases, with 11 bases spanning the gap. CDR1 is SGHNT and CDR2 is YYREEE in the germline V gene (reference sequence). This CDR3 spans 14 amino acids. The CDR3 nucleotides are TGTGCCAGCAGCTACCGGGACTTTCAAGAGACCCAGTACTTC. Protein sequence: CASSYRDFQETQYF.

This chain links TRBV6-5 with TRBJ1-3; a weak D match, TRBD1 (5 bases). This CDR3 contains 16 residues. Germline assignment: CDR1 MNHEY and CDR2 SVGAGI. The germline V and J ends were trimmed by 4 bases and 3 bases, with 16 bases remaining between them. In DNA, the CDR3 is TGTGCCAGCAGTTCGTCTGACCGGGGGGTTGGAAACACCATATATTTT. Translated, it gives CASSSSDRGVGNTIYF.

This chain uses TRBV7-2 with TRBJ1-2, with 9 positions matching TRBD1. Looked up from germline, CDR1 is SGHTA and CDR2 is FQGNSA. This CDR3 contains 15 residues. With V trimmed by 1 base and J by 7 bases, 7 bases remained unmatched. The CDR3 loop is CASSLVGTGSGGYTF. The CDR3 region has the DNA TGTGCCAGCAGCTTAGTCGGGACAGGGAGCGGTGGCTACACCTTC.

The rearrangement links TRBV29-1 to TRBJ2-2; no firm D call. Trimming shortened V by 1 base and J by 0 bases, and 9 bases separated the two germline ends. The germline CDR1 and CDR2 sequences are SQVTM and ANQGSEA. The CDR3 has 15 residues. Written as DNA, the CDR3 is TGCAGCGTTGAAGGCGGCGGAACGAACACCGGGGAGCTGTTTTTT. Its protein is CSVEGGGTNTGELFF.

This clone was seen a handful of times. The CDR3 region is CASSVPQILGYGYTF. CDR3 bases: TGTGCCAGCAGTGTGCCACAGATCCTGGGCTATGGCTACACCTTC. V usage is TRBV6-1 and J usage is TRBJ1-2, with D unclear. V lost 4 bases and J lost 4, with 16 bases in between. The CDR3 length is 15 residues. Germline CDR1 is MNHNS and CDR2 is SASEGT.

This chain joins TRBV5-6 and TRBJ2-3; TRBD1 is a possible D gene (6 bases). Trimming left V 4 bases short and J 0 bases short, with 12 bases between. The CDR3 is made up of 15 amino acids. Germline lookup yields CDR1 SGHDT and CDR2 YYEEEE. DNA of the CDR3: TGTGCCAGCAGCAGGGACATAATCAGCACAGATACGCAGTATTTT. Protein sequence: CASSRDIISTDTQYF. Together with reference TRBV5-6 and TRBJ2-3, the CDR3 gives the full variable domain: DAGVTQSPTHLIKTRGQQVTLRCSPKSGHDTVSWYQQALGQGPQFIFQYYEEEERQRGNFPDRFSGHQFPNYSSELNVNALLLGDSALYLCASSRDIISTDTQYFGPGTRLTVL.

The chain uses TRBV30 and TRBJ2-7, with 10 positions matching TRBD1. J gave up 6 bases and V 2 bases, and 7 bases lay outside the gene matches. Germline-derived CDR1 and CDR2 are GTSNPN and SVGIG (reference sequence). This CDR3 contains 14 residues. The CDR3 bases are TGTGCCTGGAGTTCCCGGGACAGGGGTTTCGAGCAGTACTTC. This codes for CAWSSRDRGFEQYF.

The V and J genes are TRBV2 and TRBJ1-1; D might be TRBD1 (6 bases). Germline-derived CDR1 and CDR2 are SNHLY and FYNNEI. The CDR3 consists of 12 residues. Trimming took off 10 bases at V and 5 bases at J, with 14 bases between the two ends. CDR3 nucleotide sequence: TGTGCCACCAAGGAGGGGGGGACTGAAGCTTTCTTT. Translating gives CATKEGGTEAFF.

The rearrangement uses TRBV19 and TRBJ1-4, with 7 nucleotides matching TRBD1. CDR3 size: 14 residues. CDR1 is LNHDA, CDR2 SQIVND, per germline (reference sequence). V gave up 7 bases and J gave up 6 bases; unmatched junction bases: 8. CDR3 coding DNA: TGTGCCAGTAATCATTGGGGGACAGATGAAAAACTGTTTTTT. Residues: CASNHWGTDEKLFF.

This chain links TRBV6-7 with TRBJ1-1, with no clear D. TRBV6-7 is sorted into the ORF group, with uncertain function. The CDR3 sequence is 10 residues long. V was shortened by 6 bases and J by 3 bases, with 2 bases between the two germline ends. This chain's CDR3 is CASRYTEAFF. The CDR3, as DNA: TGTGCCAGCAGGTACACTGAAGCTTTCTTT.

The count of this clone is one. This chain joins TRBV4-2 and TRBJ2-7; 11 nucleotides align to TRBD2. The CDR3 spans 18 residues. J lost 0 bases, V lost 1 base, and 8 bases had no gene match. Germline lookup yields CDR1 LGHNA and CDR2 YNFKEQ. The DNA of the CDR3 is TGTGCCAGCAGCCAAGCGCTAGCGGGGGGCCAGGACTCCTACGAGCAGTACTTC. Its translation is CASSQALAGGQDSYEQYF.

This clone has a handful of counts. V is TRBV28 and J is TRBJ1-2; no clear D gene. The germline V and J ends were trimmed by 5 bases and 0 bases, with 7 bases remaining between them. This CDR3 has 13 amino acids. The germline gives CDR1 MDHEN, CDR2 SYDVKM. The CDR3 spells CASSTTSNYGYTF. For the CDR3, the DNA is TGTGCCAGCAGTACCACTTCTAACTATGGCTACACCTTC.

The V and J genes are TRBV4-1 and TRBJ2-7; tentative D call: TRBD2 (6 bases). V dropped 4 bases and J dropped 3 bases, with 13 bases sitting between them. This CDR3 comprises 14 residues. CDR1 and CDR2 (germline): MGHRA, YSYEKL. DNA for the CDR3: TGCGCCAGCAGCCCTAGGACCGGGAGCTACGAGCAGTACTTC. It is translated as CASSPRTGSYEQYF.

This clone was observed once. The chain joins TRBV5-8 to TRBJ2-3; a possible D gene is TRBD1 (6 bases). The CDR3 is 15 residues long. Germline values: CDR1 SGHTS, CDR2 YDEGEE. V shed 9 bases and J shed 2 bases, with 19 bases lying between them. DNA for the CDR3: TGTGCCACAGGGGACGGCCCGACGATCACAGATACGCAGTATTTT. Translating gives CATGDGPTITDTQYF. Based on the CDR3 plus reference TRBV5-8 and TRBJ2-3, the full variable domain is EAGVTQSPTHLIKTRGQQATLRCSPISGHTSVYWYQQALGLGLQFLLWYDEGEERNRGNFPPRFSGRQFPNYSSELNVNALELEDSALYLCATGDGPTITDTQYFGPGTRLTVL.

V is TRBV30 and J is TRBJ1-1; 7 positions match TRBD1. This CDR3 region has 12 residues. The germline V gene encodes CDR1 GTSNPN and CDR2 SVGIG (reference sequence). J was trimmed by 5 bases and V by 4 bases; bases with no gene match: 4. CDR3 coding DNA: TGTGCCTGGAAGGAGGGGGCGACTGAAGCTTTCTTT. Amino acids: CAWKEGATEAFF. The whole variable domain, filled in from reference TRBV30 and TRBJ1-1, reads SQTIHQWPATLVQPVGSPLSLECTVEGTSNPNLYWYRQAAGRGLQLLFYSVGIGQISSEVPQNLSASRPQDRQFILSSKKLLLSDSGFYLCAWKEGATEAFFGQGTRLTVV.

V and J are TRBV27 and TRBJ1-6, with a possible D match to TRBD1 (5 bases). Germline CDR1 and CDR2: MNHEY and SMNVEV (reference sequence). The CDR3 has 16 residues. Trimming pared 4 bases from V and 0 bases from J, leaving 10 bases between. The CDR3 protein is CASSSRQSSYNSPLHF. CDR3 nucleotides: TGTGCCAGCAGTTCCCGACAGAGCTCCTATAATTCACCCCTCCACTTT.

This chain uses TRBV11-2 with TRBJ2-7; 10 bases are a match to TRBD2. V lost 6 bases, J lost 1 base, and 9 bases stayed unmatched. The CDR3 is 16 residues long. Germline values: CDR1 SGHAT, CDR2 FQNNGV. CDR3 DNA sequence: TGTGCCAGCAGTCGTACTAGCGGGACGGTTTCCTACGAGCAGTACTTC. Residues: CASSRTSGTVSYEQYF.

The gene calls are TRBV29-1 and TRBJ2-5; a possible D gene is TRBD2 (5 bases). V was clipped by 5 bases and J by 0 bases, with 7 bases between them. Looked up from germline, CDR1 is SQVTM and CDR2 is ANQGSEA. This CDR3 has 12 residues. The CDR3, as DNA: TGCAGCGTTCGGGAAAACCAAGAGACCCAGTACTTC. The encoded protein is CSVRENQETQYF.